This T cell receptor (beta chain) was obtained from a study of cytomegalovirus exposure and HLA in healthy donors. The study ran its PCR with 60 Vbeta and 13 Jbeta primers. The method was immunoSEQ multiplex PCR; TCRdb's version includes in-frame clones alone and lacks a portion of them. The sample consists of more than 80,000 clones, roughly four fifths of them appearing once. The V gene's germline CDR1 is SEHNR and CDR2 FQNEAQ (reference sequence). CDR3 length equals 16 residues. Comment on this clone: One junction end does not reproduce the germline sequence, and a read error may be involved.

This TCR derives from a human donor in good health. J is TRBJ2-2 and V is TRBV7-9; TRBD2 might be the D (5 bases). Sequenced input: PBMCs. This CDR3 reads CSSSATRNIDTGELFF. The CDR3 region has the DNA TGTTCCAGCTCGGCAACTAGGAACATAGACACCGGGGAGCTGTTTTTT. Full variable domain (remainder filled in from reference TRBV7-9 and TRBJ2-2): DTGVSQNPRHKITKRGQNVTFRCDPISEHNRLYWYRQTLGQGPEFLTYFQNEAQLEKSRLLSDRFSAERPKGSFSTLEIQRTEQGDSAMYLCSSSATRNIDTGELFFGEGSRLTVL.